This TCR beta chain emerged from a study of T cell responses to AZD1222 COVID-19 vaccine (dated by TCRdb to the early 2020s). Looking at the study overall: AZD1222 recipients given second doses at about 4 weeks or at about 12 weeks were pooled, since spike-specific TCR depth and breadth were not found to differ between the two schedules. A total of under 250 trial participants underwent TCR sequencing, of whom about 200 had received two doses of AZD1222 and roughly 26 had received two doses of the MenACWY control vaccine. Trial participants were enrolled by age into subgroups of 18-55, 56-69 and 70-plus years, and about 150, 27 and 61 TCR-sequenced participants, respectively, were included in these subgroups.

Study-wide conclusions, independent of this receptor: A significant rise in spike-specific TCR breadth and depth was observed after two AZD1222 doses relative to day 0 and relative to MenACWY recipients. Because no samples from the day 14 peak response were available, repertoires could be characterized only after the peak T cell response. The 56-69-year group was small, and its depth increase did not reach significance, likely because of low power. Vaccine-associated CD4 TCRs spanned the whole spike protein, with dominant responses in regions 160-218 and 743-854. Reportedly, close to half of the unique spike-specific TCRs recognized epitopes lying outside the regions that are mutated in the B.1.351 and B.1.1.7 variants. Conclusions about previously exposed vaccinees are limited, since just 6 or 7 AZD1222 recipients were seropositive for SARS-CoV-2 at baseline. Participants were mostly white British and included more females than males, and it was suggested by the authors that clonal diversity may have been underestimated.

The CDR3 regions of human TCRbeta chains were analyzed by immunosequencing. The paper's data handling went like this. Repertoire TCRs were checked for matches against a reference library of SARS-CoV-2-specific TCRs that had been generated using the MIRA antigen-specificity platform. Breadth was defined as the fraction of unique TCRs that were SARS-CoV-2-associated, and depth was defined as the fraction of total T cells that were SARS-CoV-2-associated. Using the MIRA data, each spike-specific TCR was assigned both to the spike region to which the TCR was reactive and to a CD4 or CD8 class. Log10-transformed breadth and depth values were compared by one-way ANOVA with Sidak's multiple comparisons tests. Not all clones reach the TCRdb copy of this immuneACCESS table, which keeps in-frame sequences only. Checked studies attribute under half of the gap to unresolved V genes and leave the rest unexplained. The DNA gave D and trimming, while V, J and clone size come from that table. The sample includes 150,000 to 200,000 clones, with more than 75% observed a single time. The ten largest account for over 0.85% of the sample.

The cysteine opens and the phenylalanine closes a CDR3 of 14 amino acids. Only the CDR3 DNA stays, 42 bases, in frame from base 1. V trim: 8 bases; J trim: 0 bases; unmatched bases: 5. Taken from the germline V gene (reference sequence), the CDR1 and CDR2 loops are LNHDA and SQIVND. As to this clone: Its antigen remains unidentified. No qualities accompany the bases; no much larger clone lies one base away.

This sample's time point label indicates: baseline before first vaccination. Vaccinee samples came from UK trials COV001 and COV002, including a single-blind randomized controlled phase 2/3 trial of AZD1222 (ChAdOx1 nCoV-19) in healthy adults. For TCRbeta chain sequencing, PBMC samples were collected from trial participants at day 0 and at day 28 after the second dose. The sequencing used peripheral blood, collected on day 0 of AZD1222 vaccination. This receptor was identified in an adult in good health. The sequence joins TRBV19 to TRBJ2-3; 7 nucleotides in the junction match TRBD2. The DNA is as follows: TGTGCCAGTTACCATAGCGGGAGCACAGATACGCAGTATTTT. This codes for CASYHSGSTDTQYF.